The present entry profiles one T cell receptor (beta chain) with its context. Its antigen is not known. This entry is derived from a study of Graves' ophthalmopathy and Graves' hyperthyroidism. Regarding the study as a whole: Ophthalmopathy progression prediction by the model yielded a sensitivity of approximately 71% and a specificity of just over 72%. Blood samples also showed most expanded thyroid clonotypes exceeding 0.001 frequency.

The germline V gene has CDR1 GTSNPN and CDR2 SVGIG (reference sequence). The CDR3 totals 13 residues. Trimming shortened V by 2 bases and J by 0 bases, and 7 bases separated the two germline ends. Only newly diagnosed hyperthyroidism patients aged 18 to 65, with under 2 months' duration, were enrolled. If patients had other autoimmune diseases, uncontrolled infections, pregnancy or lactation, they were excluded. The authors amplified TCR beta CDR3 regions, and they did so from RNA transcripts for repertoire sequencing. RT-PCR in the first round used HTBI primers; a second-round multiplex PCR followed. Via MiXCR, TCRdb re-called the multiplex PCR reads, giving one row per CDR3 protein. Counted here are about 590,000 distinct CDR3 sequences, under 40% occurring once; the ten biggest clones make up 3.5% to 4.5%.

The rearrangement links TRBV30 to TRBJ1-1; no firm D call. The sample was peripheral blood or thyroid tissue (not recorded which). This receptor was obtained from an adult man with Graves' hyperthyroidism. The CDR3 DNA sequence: TGTGCCTGGAGTTATTGGATGAACACTGAAGCTTTCTTT. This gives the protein CAWSYWMNTEAFF.